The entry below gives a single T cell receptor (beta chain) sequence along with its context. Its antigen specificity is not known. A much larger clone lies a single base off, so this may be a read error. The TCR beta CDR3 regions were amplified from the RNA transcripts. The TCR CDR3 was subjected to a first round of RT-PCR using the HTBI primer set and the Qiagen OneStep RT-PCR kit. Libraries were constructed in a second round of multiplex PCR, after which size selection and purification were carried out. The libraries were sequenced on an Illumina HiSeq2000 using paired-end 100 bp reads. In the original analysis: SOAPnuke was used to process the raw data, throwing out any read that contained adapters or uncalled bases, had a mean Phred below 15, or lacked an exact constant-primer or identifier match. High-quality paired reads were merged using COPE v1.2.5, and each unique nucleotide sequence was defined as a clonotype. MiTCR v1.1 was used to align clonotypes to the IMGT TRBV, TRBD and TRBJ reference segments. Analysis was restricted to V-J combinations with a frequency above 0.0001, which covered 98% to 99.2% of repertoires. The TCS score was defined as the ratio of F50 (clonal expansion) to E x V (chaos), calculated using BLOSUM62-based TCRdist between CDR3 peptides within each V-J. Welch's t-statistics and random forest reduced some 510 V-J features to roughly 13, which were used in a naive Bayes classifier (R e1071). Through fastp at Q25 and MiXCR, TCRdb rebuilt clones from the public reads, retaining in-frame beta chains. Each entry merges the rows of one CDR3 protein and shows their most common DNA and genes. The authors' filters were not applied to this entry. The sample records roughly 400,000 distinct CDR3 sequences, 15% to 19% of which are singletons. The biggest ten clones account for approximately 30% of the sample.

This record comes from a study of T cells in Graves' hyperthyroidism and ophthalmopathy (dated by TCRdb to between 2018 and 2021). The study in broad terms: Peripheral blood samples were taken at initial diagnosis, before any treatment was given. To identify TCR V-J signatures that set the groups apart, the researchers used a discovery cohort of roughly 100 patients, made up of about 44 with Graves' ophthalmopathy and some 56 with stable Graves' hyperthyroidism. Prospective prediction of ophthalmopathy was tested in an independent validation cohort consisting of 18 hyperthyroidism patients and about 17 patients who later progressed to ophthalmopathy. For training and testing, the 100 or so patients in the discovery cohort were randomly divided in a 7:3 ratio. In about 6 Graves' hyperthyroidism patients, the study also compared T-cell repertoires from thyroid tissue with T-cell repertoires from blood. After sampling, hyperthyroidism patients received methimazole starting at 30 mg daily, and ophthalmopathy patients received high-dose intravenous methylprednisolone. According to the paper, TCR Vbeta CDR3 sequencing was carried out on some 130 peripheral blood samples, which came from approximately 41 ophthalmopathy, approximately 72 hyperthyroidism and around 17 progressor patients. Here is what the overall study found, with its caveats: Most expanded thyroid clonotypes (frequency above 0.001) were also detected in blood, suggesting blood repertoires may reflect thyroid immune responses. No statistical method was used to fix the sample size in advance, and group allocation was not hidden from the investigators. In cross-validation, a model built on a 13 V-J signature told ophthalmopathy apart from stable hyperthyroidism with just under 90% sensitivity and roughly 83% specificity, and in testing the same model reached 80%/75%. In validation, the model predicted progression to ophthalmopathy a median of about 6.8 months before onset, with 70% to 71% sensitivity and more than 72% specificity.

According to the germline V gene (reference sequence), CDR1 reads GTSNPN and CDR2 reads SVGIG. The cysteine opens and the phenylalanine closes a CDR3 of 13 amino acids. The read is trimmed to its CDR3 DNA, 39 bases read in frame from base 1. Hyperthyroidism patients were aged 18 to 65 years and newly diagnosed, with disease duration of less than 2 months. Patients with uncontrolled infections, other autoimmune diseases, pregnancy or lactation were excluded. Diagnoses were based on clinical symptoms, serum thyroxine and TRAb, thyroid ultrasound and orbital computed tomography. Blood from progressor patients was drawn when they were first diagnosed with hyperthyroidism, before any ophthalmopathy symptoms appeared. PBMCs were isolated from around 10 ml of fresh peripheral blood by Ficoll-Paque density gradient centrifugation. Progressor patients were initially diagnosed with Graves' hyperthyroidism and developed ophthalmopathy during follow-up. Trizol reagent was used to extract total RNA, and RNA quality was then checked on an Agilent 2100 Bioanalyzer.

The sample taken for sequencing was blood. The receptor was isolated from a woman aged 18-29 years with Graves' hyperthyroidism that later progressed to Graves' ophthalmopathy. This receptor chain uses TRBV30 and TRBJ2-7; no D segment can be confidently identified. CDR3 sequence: CAWRSGIPGEPYF. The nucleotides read TGTGCCTGGAGATCCGGCATCCCGGGCGAGCCGTACTTC.